This T cell receptor (beta chain) comes out of a study of PD-1 blockade in classical Hodgkin lymphoma. Points from the study as a whole: Whereas CD4+ TCR diversity had risen significantly by C4D1, CD8+ TCR diversity had not. Newly diagnosed patients reportedly had lower baseline TCR diversity than healthy donors.

Using immunoSEQ multiplex PCR, the repertoire was profiled, and TCRdb retains in-frame clones only, with some absent. The table lists 50,000 or so clones, 80% to 95% of them singletons. Concerning this clone itself: Its target is not known.

Trimming took off 1 base at V and 3 bases at J, with 6 bases between the two ends. This CDR3 is built from 13 residues. Per the germline V gene, CDR1 is MNHEY and CDR2 is SMNVEV (reference sequence). Following autologous stem cell transplantation, relapse occurred in every patient, and exposure to brentuximab vedotin varied. The source is a human donor with classical Hodgkin lymphoma. The source material was peripheral blood mononuclear cells (PBMCs), sampled before the second cycle of nivolumab. The V gene is TRBV27, the J gene TRBJ2-5; unclear D gene. In DNA form, the CDR3 reads TGTGCCAGCAGTTTATTGGCAGAAGAGACCCAGTACTTC. Residues: CASSLLAEETQYF.